This entry describes one T cell receptor beta chain. Positive CCR7 selection of CD45RO-negative cells yielded the naive CD8 cells, and terminally differentiated effector memory CD45RA+ cells were excluded. The sample comes from a study of shared clonotypes between healthy human individuals. Method: immunoSEQ multiplex PCR; TCRdb's copy keeps in-frame clones and lacks some. The sample carries about 1,900,000 clones, about 95% recorded once. Trimming cost V 9 bases and J 3 bases; bases outside gene matches: 3. Germline loops: CDR1 SNHLY, CDR2 FYNNEI. CDR3 length equals 12 residues. The J gene is TRBJ1-1, the V gene TRBV2; TRBD1 matches 8 bases. This receptor was identified in a young man in good health. Sequenced: naive CD8+ T cells sorted from blood. CDR3 sequence reads: CARTGADTEAFF. CDR3 coding DNA: TGTGCCAGGACAGGGGCAGACACTGAAGCTTTCTTT.